These T cell receptor beta chains were read from a single sample in a study of shared clonotypes between healthy human individuals. The protocol was immunoSEQ multiplex PCR, while the TCRdb copy is restricted to in-frame clones and leaves out a portion. The table shows around 1.5 million clones, with around 98% occurring only once. The sample was naive CD4+ T cells sorted from blood. Receptors were obtained from a man between 25 and 39 years old in good health. CDR3s include the opening cysteine and the closing phenylalanine or tryptophan. A D gene is named only where the DNA matches it firmly.

v_call: TRBV28; j_call: TRBJ2-7; d_call: TRBD2; cdr3_nt: TGTGCCAGCAGTTCCGGGACTAGCCCCTACGAGCAGTACTTC; cdr3_aa: CASSSGTSPYEQYF
v_call: TRBV28; j_call: TRBJ2-7; d_call: .; cdr3_nt: TGTGCCAGCAGTGGGGGGGCCAGCTCCTACGAGCAGTACTTC; cdr3_aa: CASSGGASSYEQYF
v_call: TRBV5-1; j_call: TRBJ1-3; d_call: .; cdr3_nt: TGCGCCAGCAGCTTGGGGTCCGGCAGGGTTGGAAACACCATATATTTT; cdr3_aa: CASSLGSGRVGNTIYF
v_call: TRBV28; j_call: TRBJ2-2; d_call: TRBD1; cdr3_nt: TGTGCCAGCGGACTATATGGACAGGGACACCCCGGGGAGCTGTTTTTT; cdr3_aa: CASGLYGQGHPGELFF
v_call: TRBV7-2; j_call: TRBJ2-5; d_call: TRBD2; cdr3_nt: TGTGCCAGCAGCACCGGGACTAGCGCGGAGACCCAGTACTTC; cdr3_aa: CASSTGTSAETQYF
v_call: TRBV28; j_call: TRBJ1-5; d_call: TRBD1; cdr3_nt: TGTGCCAGCAGTTTATGGGCGGGACAGGGAAATCAGCCCCAGCATTTT; cdr3_aa: CASSLWAGQGNQPQHF
v_call: TRBV7-2; j_call: TRBJ2-3; d_call: .; cdr3_nt: TGTGCCAGCAGCTCGAGCGGGTTTTATTCAGATACGCAGTATTTT; cdr3_aa: CASSSSGFYSDTQYF
v_call: TRBV7-9; j_call: TRBJ2-1; d_call: .; cdr3_nt: TGTGCCAGCAGCTTAGCGCTAGAGGGAGCCAGCTACAATGAGCAGTTCTTC; cdr3_aa: CASSLALEGASYNEQFF
v_call: TRBV7-7; j_call: TRBJ2-1; d_call: .; cdr3_nt: TGTGCCAGCAGCCCCAAGGGGGGTAATAAAAATGAGCAGTTCTTC; cdr3_aa: CASSPKGGNKNEQFF
v_call: TRBV29-1; j_call: TRBJ1-4; d_call: .; cdr3_nt: TGCAGCGTTGTTGAGGATACAACTAATGAAAAACTGTTTTTT; cdr3_aa: CSVVEDTTNEKLFF